This T cell receptor beta chain comes out of a study of T cell changes during pregnancy in multiple sclerosis. The CDR3 runs 15 residues. The V gene lost 0 bases and the J gene lost 0 bases, with 9 bases spanning the gap. Germline V gene sequence: CDR1 GTSNPN, CDR2 SVGIG (reference sequence). The data were produced by immunoSEQ multiplex PCR, yet TCRdb's version contains in-frame clones alone and is incomplete. The sample gives 55,000 to 65,000 clones, around 93% of which show up once; roughly 0.4% is in the top ten. The TCR was taken from a female donor with multiple sclerosis, enrolled in a pregnancy study. This sample comprised CD4+ T cells from peripheral blood mononuclear cells, obtained before pregnancy. The V call is TRBV30, the J call TRBJ1-3; D call uncertain. Written as DNA, the CDR3 is TGTGCCTGGAGTGTACGTAGGAGCTCTGGAAACACCATATATTTT. It is translated as CAWSVRRSSGNTIYF.